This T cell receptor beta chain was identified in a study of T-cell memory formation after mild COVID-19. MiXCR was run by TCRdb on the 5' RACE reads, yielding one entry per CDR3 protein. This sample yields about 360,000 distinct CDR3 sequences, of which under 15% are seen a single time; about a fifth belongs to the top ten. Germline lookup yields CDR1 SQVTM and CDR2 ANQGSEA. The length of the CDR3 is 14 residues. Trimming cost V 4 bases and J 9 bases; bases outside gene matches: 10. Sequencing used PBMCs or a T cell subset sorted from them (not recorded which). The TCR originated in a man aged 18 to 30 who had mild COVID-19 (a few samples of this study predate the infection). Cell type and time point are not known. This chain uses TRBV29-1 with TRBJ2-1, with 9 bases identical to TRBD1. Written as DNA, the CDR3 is TGCAGCGTTGGCCGCGGGACAGGGCTCGGTGAGCAGTTCTTC. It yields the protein CSVGRGTGLGEQFF.